This entry features one TCR beta chain sequence. These data belong to a study of blood T cell repertoires in COVID-19. Only in-frame clones appear in the TCRdb table, and some are missing; sequencing was by immunoSEQ multiplex PCR. The table shows about 310,000 clones, with 87% occurring only once. The CDR3 loop spans 14 amino acids. Trimming removed 5 bases from V and 10 bases from J, with 18 bases in between. CDR1 and CDR2 (germline): MNHEY, SMNVEV (reference sequence). Sequencing was carried out using PBMCs or T cells enriched from blood (not recorded which). The receptor's source is a woman younger than 30 who had recovered from COVID-19. This chain joins TRBV27 and TRBJ2-1; D is perhaps TRBD2 (6 bases). The CDR3 DNA reads as TGTGCCAGCAGTCCGCCGGCGGGATTTTTCGAGCAGTTCTTC. This translates into CASSPPAGFFEQFF.